Shown below are 30 T cell receptor beta chains from a single sample sequenced in a study of T cell responses to AZD1222 COVID-19 vaccine. Profiled with immunoSEQ multiplex PCR; TCRdb holds only in-frame clones, not every one. Among approximately 120,000 clones listed, roughly 85% were seen once. This specimen consisted of peripheral blood, obtained 28 days after the second AZD1222 dose. Source of these receptors: an adult who received the AZD1222 COVID-19 vaccine.

The chain combines TRBV3-1 (or the pseudogene TRBV3-2) with TRBJ2-5; TRBD1 is a possible D gene (6 bases). The germline gives CDR1 LGHDT, CDR2 YNNKEL (reference sequence). The V gene lost 8 bases and the J gene lost 1 base, with 8 bases spanning the gap. The length of the CDR3 is 12 residues. The CDR3 sequence is CASCRGQETQYF. The CDR3 DNA follows: TGTGCCAGCTGCAGGGGCCAAGAGACCCAGTACTTC.

The DNA of the CDR3 is TGTGCCAGCAGCGTGATGGGGACAGCCGGGAATGAAAAACTGTTTTTT. Translated, it gives CASSVMGTAGNEKLFF. The chain joins TRBV9 to TRBJ1-4; 7 bases agree with TRBD1. V was clipped by 2 bases and J by 5 bases; unmatched bases: 9. The CDR3 totals 16 residues. In germline, CDR1 is SGDLS, CDR2 YYNGEE. Supplemented by reference TRBV9 and TRBJ1-4, the full variable domain reads DSGVTQTPKHLITATGQRVTLRCSPRSGDLSVYWYQQSLDQGLQFLIQYYNGEERAKGNILERFSAQQFPDLHSELNLSSLELGDSALYFCASSVMGTAGNEKLFFGSGTQLSVL.

This chain joins TRBV30 and TRBJ2-5, with TRBD2 identical over 12 bases. J gave up 5 bases and V 5 bases, and 0 bases lay outside the gene matches. The CDR3 has 12 amino acids. CDR1 is GTSNPN, CDR2 SVGIG, per germline (reference sequence). CDR3 loop: CAWGTSGETQYF. CDR3 DNA: TGTGCCTGGGGGACTAGCGGGGAGACCCAGTACTTC.

The gene calls are TRBV19 and TRBJ1-5; 9 positions match TRBD1. The CDR3 is made up of 13 amino acids. Germline CDR1 LNHDA, CDR2 SQIVND (reference sequence). V dropped 9 bases and J dropped 7; count of bases not matched to a gene: 7. The CDR3 protein is CASSDRGLQPQHF. The CDR3 bases are TGTGCCAGCTCGGACAGGGGATTGCAGCCCCAGCATTTT.

The sample holds one count of this clone. The chain employs TRBV7-6 and TRBJ2-7; D not resolved. The length of the CDR3 is 15 residues. Trimming removed 1 base from V and 5 bases from J, with 15 bases in between. The germline V gene encodes CDR1 SGHVS and CDR2 FNYEAQ. The CDR3 here is CASSLEALGLNEQYF. The CDR3 DNA follows: TGTGCCAGCAGCTTAGAGGCCCTTGGGCTTAACGAGCAGTACTTC.

The V and J genes are TRBV19 and TRBJ2-3, with TRBD2 identical over 8 bases. Germline-derived CDR1 and CDR2 are LNHDA and SQIVND (reference sequence). V trimming: 4 bases; J trimming: 2 bases; junction bases outside the gene matches: 5. The CDR3 extends over 15 amino acids. Here the CDR3 DNA reads TGTGCCAGTAGTAGATCGGGGGGGTCCACAGATACGCAGTATTTT. It yields the protein CASSRSGGSTDTQYF.

V is TRBV4-2 and J is TRBJ2-1; TRBD1 matches 9 bases. Germline loops: CDR1 LGHNA, CDR2 YNFKEQ. The V gene end was trimmed by 3 bases and the J gene end by 7 bases; junction bases not matched to a gene: 10. The CDR3 has 16 residues. CDR3 DNA sequence: TGTGCCAGCAGCCAGCCCCCGGGACAGGGTAAAAATGAGCAGTTCTTC. Protein product: CASSQPPGQGKNEQFF.

This clone was seen more than once but under ten times. The rearrangement joins TRBV7-9 to TRBJ1-5; D gene uncertain. V dropped 10 bases and J dropped 1 base, with 14 bases sitting between them. The CDR3 length is 14 residues. Germline V lookup: CDR1 SEHNR, CDR2 FQNEAQ (reference sequence). In DNA form, the CDR3 reads TGTGCCACATCTCTGACGGAGAGCAATCAGCCCCAGCATTTT. Residues: CATSLTESNQPQHF. Drawing the rest from reference TRBV7-9 and TRBJ1-5, the complete variable domain is DTGVSQNPRHKITKRGQNVTFRCDPISEHNRLYWYRQTLGQGPEFLTYFQNEAQLEKSRLLSDRFSAERPKGSFSTLEIQRTEQGDSAMYLCATSLTESNQPQHFGDGTRLSIL.

The rearrangement uses TRBV7-2 and TRBJ2-2, with TRBD2 identical over 11 bases. V gave up 7 bases and J gave up 5 bases; unmatched junction bases: 3. Germline loops: CDR1 SGHTA, CDR2 FQGNSA. This CDR3 has 14 amino acids. CDR3 protein: CASTVAGGTGELFF. Written as DNA, the CDR3 is TGTGCCAGCACTGTAGCGGGGGGGACCGGGGAGCTGTTTTTT.

The CDR3 here is CASSLVITGGDSEQYF. In DNA form, the CDR3 reads TGCGCCAGCAGCTTGGTTATAACAGGGGGGGACAGCGAGCAGTACTTC. The rearrangement joins TRBV5-1 to TRBJ2-7; D is possibly TRBD1 (8 bases). Per germline, CDR1 SGHRS and CDR2 YFSETQ. With 0 bases removed from V and 6 bases from J, the gap between germline ends came to 19 bases. CDR3 length equals 16 residues.

This chain links TRBV24-1 with TRBJ2-1; TRBD1 matches 9 bases. The CDR3 has 15 amino acids. Trimming removed 5 bases from V and 6 bases from J; junction bases left unmatched: 7. Germline assignment: CDR1 KGHDR and CDR2 SFDVKD. The CDR3 DNA reads as TGTGCCACCAGTGCGCCCGGGACAGGGACCAATGAGCAGTTCTTC. Translation: CATSAPGTGTNEQFF.

The CDR3 here is CAAGDQNYGYTF. In DNA form, the CDR3 reads TGTGCTGCGGGGGATCAGAACTATGGCTACACCTTC. This rearrangement joins TRBV6-5 to TRBJ1-2, with a weak D call TRBD1 (5 bases). This CDR3 has 12 amino acids. Germline CDR1 MNHEY, CDR2 SVGAGI.

This clone was observed once. The chain employs TRBV9 and TRBJ1-5; 8 bases line up with TRBD1. The CDR3 contains 15 residues. In germline, CDR1 is SGDLS, CDR2 YYNGEE. V lost 5 bases to trimming and J lost 5 bases; unmatched junction nucleotides: 9. The CDR3 sequence: CASSLGTGPYQPQHF. CDR3 DNA: TGTGCCAGCAGTTTGGGGACAGGACCCTATCAGCCCCAGCATTTT.

This clone was detected once. This chain connects TRBV7-2 to TRBJ2-5; D is tentatively TRBD1 or TRBD2 (5 bases each). Germline V gives CDR1 SGHTA, CDR2 FQGNSA. The CDR3 is made up of 14 amino acids. V lost 5 bases to trimming and J lost 3 bases, with 13 bases between them. The CDR3 protein is CASSPKGTEETQYF. The CDR3 DNA is TGTGCCAGCAGCCCCAAGGGGACCGAAGAGACCCAGTACTTC.

This chain uses TRBV6-5 with TRBJ1-2; tentatively, D is TRBD1 (5 bases). CDR3 size: 16 residues. CDR1 is MNHEY and CDR2 is SVGAGI in the germline V gene. V dropped 4 bases and J dropped 6 bases, with 21 bases sitting between them. The CDR3 region is CASSLAGTALWDGYTF. The CDR3 DNA reads TGTGCCAGCAGTTTGGCGGGGACCGCGCTCTGGGATGGCTACACCTTC.

V gene TRBV4-2 combines with J gene TRBJ1-1; 8 bases fit TRBD1. Germline V gene sequence: CDR1 LGHNA, CDR2 YNFKEQ. The CDR3 is made up of 15 amino acids. Trimming took 6 bases from V and 1 from J; bases not matched to a gene: 7. CDR3 residues: CASRLSGTGNTEAFF. The CDR3 DNA follows: TGTGCCAGCAGACTTTCCGGGACAGGGAACACTGAAGCTTTCTTT.

The rearrangement uses TRBV7-9 and TRBJ2-1; a weak D match, TRBD1 (6 bases). Germline assignment: CDR1 SEHNR and CDR2 FQNEAQ (reference sequence). The CDR3 spans 15 residues. The V gene lost 3 bases and the J gene lost 10 bases, with 19 bases spanning the gap. This CDR3 reads CASSFVGLGGREQFF. The CDR3 nucleotides are TGTGCCAGCAGCTTCGTCGGGCTAGGGGGTCGGGAGCAGTTCTTC.

This clone has only one observation. J is TRBJ2-2 and V is TRBV14, with unresolved D. The CDR3 contains 17 residues. Germline V gene lookup returns CDR1 SGHDN and CDR2 FVKESK. Trimming shortened V by 2 bases and J by 5 bases, and 18 bases separated the two germline ends. CDR3 protein: CASSQFLGISPTGELFF. The CDR3 DNA follows: TGTGCCAGCAGCCAATTCCTAGGGATCAGTCCTACCGGGGAGCTGTTTTTT.

The chain uses TRBV19 and TRBJ1-2; no definite D call. Germline CDR1 is LNHDA and CDR2 is SQIVND (reference sequence). Trimming stripped 3 bases from V and 4 bases from J, with 6 bases between. The CDR3 is 12 residues long. The CDR3 nucleotides read TGTGCCAGTAGTATGGCAGGCTATGGCTACACCTTC. Its translation: CASSMAGYGYTF.

This clone was counted only a few times. The chain carries TRBV29-1 and TRBJ2-2; D call uncertain. Germline V gives CDR1 SQVTM, CDR2 ANQGSEA. V lost 7 bases to trimming and J lost 4 bases, with 7 bases between them. The CDR3 extends over 11 amino acids. The CDR3 region is CSALGTGELFF. CDR3 nucleotides: TGCAGCGCCCTGGGCACCGGGGAGCTGTTTTTT.

This chain uses TRBV30 with TRBJ1-2; no reliable D call. Trimming took 0 bases from V and 5 from J, leaving 10 bases between them. The CDR3 has 13 residues. Per the germline V gene, CDR1 is GTSNPN and CDR2 is SVGIG (reference sequence). In nucleotides, the CDR3 is TGTGCCTGGAGTGTACCCCTTACTTATGGCTACACCTTC. Protein product: CAWSVPLTYGYTF.

The CDR3 region is CASSFDGQGQPQHF. CDR3 coding DNA: TGTGCCAGCAGCTTTGATGGGCAGGGGCAGCCCCAGCATTTT. The chain combines TRBV7-9 with TRBJ1-5; perhaps TRBD1 as D (6 bases). Germline values: CDR1 SEHNR, CDR2 FQNEAQ (reference sequence). Trimming took 3 bases from V and 7 from J, leaving 13 bases between them. The CDR3 covers 14 residues.

The genes are TRBV12-3 or TRBV12-4 and TRBJ1-5; D gene uncertain. CDR3 length: 11 amino acids. V lost 3 bases and J 7 bases, leaving 4 bases between the germline ends. The CDR3 DNA reads as TGTGCCAGCAGTTTGGGCCAGCCCCAGCATTTT. Amino acid sequence: CASSLGQPQHF.

Of note for this clone: At one of its ends the junction is not consistent with the germline gene, which may arise from a read error. This chain uses TRBV6-2 or TRBV6-3 with TRBJ2-7, with 7 bases that match TRBD1. Germline V lookup: CDR1 MNHEY, CDR2 SVGEGT. The CDR3 length is 13 residues. CDR3 DNA sequence: TGTGCCAGCAGTTACCCGACAGGGAAGGACCCCAGATTC. This codes for CASSYPTGKDPRF.

The V and J genes are TRBV6-2 or TRBV6-3 and TRBJ1-2, with 8 bases matching TRBD1. Germline CDR1 reads MNHEY; CDR2 reads SVGEGT. V shed 6 bases and J 8 bases; nucleotides not matched to a gene: 11. This CDR3 region has 14 residues. The CDR3 loop reads CASSINRDRRGYTF. The CDR3 DNA sequence: TGTGCCAGCAGCATCAACCGGGACAGGAGGGGCTACACCTTC.

This clone came up once. V usage is TRBV11-3 and J usage is TRBJ2-2; D is unclear. This CDR3 is built from 15 residues. Trimming took 5 bases from V and 1 from J, leaving 11 bases between them. CDR1 is SGHNT, CDR2 YENEEA, per germline. CDR3 protein: CASSPARMNTGELFF. CDR3 coding DNA: TGTGCCAGCAGCCCTGCCCGGATGAACACCGGGGAGCTGTTTTTT.

The chain carries TRBV10-3 and TRBJ2-3, with 10 nucleotides matching TRBD2. The CDR3 is 15 amino acids. Germline V gene sequence: CDR1 ENHRY, CDR2 SYGVKD. Trimming at V came to 3 bases and at J to 5 bases, leaving 5 bases not matched to a gene. The CDR3 DNA follows: TGTGCCATCAGTGATAGCGGGGGGCCCGGAGATACGCAGTATTTT. Protein product: CAISDSGGPGDTQYF.

The rearrangement links TRBV4-2 to TRBJ2-7, with D unresolved. Germline loops: CDR1 LGHNA, CDR2 YNFKEQ. The CDR3 sequence is 13 residues long. V dropped 5 bases and J dropped 6 bases, with 14 bases sitting between them. CDR3 residues: CASSDTTGSEQYF. The CDR3 DNA follows: TGTGCCAGCAGCGATACGACTGGAAGCGAGCAGTACTTC.

Turning to this clone: Within the sample, other DNA sequences also encode this same CDR3. V gene TRBV5-6 combines with J gene TRBJ1-2, with TRBD1 matching over 7 bases. Germline CDR1 SGHDT, CDR2 YYEEEE. The CDR3 spans 14 residues. Losses at the gene ends were 4 bases for V and 4 bases for J; bases not matched to a gene: 7. In DNA, the CDR3 is TGTGCCAGCAGCCGCGACAGGGTGGGCTATGGCTACACCTTC. Amino acids: CASSRDRVGYGYTF.

J is TRBJ2-5 and V is TRBV7-2; 8 positions match TRBD1. The CDR3 loop spans 13 amino acids. After removal of 5 bases from V and 7 bases from J, the junction contained 6 bases not matched to a gene. Germline V gives CDR1 SGHTA, CDR2 FQGNSA. CDR3 amino acids: CASSPQTGATQYF. The CDR3 DNA reads as TGTGCCAGCAGCCCGCAGACAGGGGCGACCCAGTACTTC.